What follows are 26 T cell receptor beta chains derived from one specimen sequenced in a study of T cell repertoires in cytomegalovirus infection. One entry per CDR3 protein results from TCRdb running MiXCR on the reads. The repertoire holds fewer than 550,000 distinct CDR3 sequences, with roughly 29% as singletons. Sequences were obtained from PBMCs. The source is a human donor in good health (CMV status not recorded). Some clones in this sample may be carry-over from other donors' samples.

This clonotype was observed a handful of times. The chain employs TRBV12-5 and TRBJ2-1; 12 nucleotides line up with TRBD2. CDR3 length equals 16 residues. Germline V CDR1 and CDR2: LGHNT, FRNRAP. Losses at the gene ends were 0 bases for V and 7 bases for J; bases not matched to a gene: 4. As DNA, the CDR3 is TGTGCTAGTGGTTTGGTTCTAGCGGGAGGGAAAAATGAGCAGTTCTTC. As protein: CASGLVLAGGKNEQFF. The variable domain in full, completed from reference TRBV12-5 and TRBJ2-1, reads DARVTQTPRHKVTEMGQEVTMRCQPILGHNTVFWYRQTMMQGLELLAYFRNRAPLDDSGMPKDRFSAEMPDATLATLKIQPSEPRDSAVYFCASGLVLAGGKNEQFFGPGTRLTVL.

CDR3 bases: TGCAGCGTTCCCAGGGAAAACACCGGGGAGCTGTTTTTT. This gives the protein CSVPRENTGELFF. V gene TRBV29-1 combines with J gene TRBJ2-2; possibly TRBD1 for D (5 bases). The germline V gene has CDR1 SQVTM and CDR2 ANQGSEA. V lost 5 bases and J lost 2, with 9 bases in between. CDR3 length: 13 residues.

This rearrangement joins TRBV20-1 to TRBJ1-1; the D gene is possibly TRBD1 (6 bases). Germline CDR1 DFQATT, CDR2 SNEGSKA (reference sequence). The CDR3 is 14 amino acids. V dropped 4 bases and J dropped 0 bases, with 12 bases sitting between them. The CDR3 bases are TGCAGTGCTACTAGCGGGACATTGAACACTGAAGCTTTCTTT. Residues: CSATSGTLNTEAFF.

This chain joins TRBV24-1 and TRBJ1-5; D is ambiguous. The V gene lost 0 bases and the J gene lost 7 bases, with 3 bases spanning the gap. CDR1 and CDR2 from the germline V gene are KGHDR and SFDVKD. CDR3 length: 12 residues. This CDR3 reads CATSDLNQPQHF. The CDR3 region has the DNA TGTGCCACCAGTGATTTGAACCAGCCCCAGCATTTT.

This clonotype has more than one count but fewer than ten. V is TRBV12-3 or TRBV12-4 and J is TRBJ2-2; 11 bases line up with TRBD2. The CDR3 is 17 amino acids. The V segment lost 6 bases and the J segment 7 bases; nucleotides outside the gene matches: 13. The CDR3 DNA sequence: TGTGCCAGCAGCCAAGAAGTAGCGGGAGGGCTTTACGGGGAGCTGTTTTTT. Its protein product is CASSQEVAGGLYGELFF.

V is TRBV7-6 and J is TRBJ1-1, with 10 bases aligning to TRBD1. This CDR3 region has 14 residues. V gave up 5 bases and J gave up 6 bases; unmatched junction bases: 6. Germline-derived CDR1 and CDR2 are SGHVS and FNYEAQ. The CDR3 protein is CASSPGQGRPEAFF. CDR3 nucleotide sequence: TGTGCCAGCAGCCCGGGACAGGGGAGGCCTGAAGCTTTCTTT.

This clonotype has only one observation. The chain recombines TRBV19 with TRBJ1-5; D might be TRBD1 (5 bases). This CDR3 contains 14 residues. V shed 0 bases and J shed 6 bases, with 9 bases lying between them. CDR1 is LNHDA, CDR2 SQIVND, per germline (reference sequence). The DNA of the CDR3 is TGTGCCAGTAGTATAGATCGGGGCTCTCAGCCCCAGCATTTT. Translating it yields CASSIDRGSQPQHF.

The CDR3, as DNA: TGCGCCAGCAGCCGCGGGGGGCGCGATTCACCCCTCCACTTT. As protein: CASSRGGRDSPLHF. The rearrangement joins TRBV4-1 to TRBJ1-6, with D maybe TRBD1 (6 bases). CDR3 size: 14 residues. Trimming took 4 bases from V and 8 from J, leaving 12 bases between them. CDR1 is MGHRA, CDR2 YSYEKL, per germline.

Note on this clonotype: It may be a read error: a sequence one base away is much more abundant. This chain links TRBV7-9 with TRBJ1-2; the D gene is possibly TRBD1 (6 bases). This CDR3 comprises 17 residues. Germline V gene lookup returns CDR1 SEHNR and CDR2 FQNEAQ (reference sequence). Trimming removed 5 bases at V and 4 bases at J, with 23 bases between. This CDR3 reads CASSHPGRTRGTYGYTF. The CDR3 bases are TGTGCCAGCAGCCACCCAGGGCGGACAAGGGGGACCTATGGCTACACCTTC.

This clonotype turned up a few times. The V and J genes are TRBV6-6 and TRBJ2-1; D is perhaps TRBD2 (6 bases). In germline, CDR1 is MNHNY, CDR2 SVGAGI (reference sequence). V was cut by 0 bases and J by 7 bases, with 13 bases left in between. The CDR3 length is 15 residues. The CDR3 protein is CASSYSIGSGNEQFF. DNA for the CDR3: TGTGCCAGCAGTTACTCGATCGGGAGTGGGAATGAGCAGTTCTTC.

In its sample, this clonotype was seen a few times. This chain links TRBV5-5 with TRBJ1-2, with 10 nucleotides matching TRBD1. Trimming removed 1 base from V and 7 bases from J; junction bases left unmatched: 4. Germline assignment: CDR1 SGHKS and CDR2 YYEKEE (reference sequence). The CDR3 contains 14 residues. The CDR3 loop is CASSLSGTGAGYTF. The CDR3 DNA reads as TGTGCCAGCAGCTTGAGTGGGACAGGGGCTGGCTACACCTTC.

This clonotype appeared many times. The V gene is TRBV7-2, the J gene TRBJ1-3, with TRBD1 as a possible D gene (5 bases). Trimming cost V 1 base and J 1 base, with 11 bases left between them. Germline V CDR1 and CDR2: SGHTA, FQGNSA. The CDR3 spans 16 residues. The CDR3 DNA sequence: TGTGCCAGCAGCTTAGTAGTCTCAGGGTCTGGAAACACCATATATTTT. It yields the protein CASSLVVSGSGNTIYF.

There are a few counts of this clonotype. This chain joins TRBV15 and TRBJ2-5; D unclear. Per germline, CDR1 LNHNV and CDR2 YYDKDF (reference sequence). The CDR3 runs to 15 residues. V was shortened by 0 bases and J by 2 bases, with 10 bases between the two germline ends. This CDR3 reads CATSREARYQETQYF. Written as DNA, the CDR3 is TGTGCCACCAGCAGAGAAGCCAGATATCAAGAGACCCAGTACTTC.

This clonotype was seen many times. The CDR3 reads CASSPQLAGEETQYF. The CDR3 nucleotides are TGTGCCAGCAGCCCTCAACTAGCGGGAGAAGAGACCCAGTACTTC. This chain links TRBV7-2 with TRBJ2-5; TRBD2 agrees at 11 bases. CDR3 size: 15 residues. Per the germline V gene, CDR1 is SGHTA and CDR2 is FQGNSA. V shed 5 bases, J shed 3 bases, and the junction held 5 bases outside the gene matches. Filled out from reference TRBV7-2 and TRBJ2-5, the complete variable domain reads GAGVSQSPSNKVTEKGKDVELRCDPISGHTALYWYRQSLGQGLEFLIYFQGNSAPDKSGLPSDRFSAERTGGSVSTLTIQRTQQEDSAVYLCASSPQLAGEETQYFGPGTRLLVL.

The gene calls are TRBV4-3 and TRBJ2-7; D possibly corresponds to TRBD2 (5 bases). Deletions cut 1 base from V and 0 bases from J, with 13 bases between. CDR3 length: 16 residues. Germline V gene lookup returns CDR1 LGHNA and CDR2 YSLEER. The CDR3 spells CASSQGSGRSSYEQYF. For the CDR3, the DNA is TGCGCCAGCAGCCAAGGGAGCGGAAGGAGCTCCTACGAGCAGTACTTC.

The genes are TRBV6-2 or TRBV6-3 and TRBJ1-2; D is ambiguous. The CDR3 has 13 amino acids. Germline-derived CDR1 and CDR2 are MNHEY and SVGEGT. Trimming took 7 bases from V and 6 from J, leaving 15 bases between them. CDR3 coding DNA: TGTGCCAGCAAAGAAAGCGCGAGCGATGGCTACACCTTC. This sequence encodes CASKESASDGYTF.

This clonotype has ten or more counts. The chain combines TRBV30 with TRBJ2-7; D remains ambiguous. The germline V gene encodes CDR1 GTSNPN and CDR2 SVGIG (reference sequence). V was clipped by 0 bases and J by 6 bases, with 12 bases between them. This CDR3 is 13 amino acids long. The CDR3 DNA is TGTGCCTGGAGTGTACAGTCGGCCTCCGAGCAGTACGTC. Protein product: CAWSVQSASEQYV.

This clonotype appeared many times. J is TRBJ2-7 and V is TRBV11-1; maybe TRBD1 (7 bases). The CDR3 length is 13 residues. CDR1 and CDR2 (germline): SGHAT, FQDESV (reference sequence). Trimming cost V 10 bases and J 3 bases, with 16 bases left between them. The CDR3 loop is CATRGASRYEQYF. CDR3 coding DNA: TGTGCCACCAGGGGGGCTAGCCGCTACGAGCAGTACTTC.

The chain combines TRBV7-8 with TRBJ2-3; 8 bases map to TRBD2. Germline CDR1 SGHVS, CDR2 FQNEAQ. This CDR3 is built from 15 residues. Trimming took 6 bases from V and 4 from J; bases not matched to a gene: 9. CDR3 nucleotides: TGTGCCAGCAGGTCGTTAGCGGGAAGTGCAGATACGCAGTATTTT. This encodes CASRSLAGSADTQYF.

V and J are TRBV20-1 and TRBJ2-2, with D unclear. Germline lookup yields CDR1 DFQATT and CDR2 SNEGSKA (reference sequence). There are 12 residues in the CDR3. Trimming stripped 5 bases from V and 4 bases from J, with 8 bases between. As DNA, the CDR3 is TGCAGTGCTCGTTGGGGCACCGGGGAGCTGTTTTTT. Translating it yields CSARWGTGELFF.

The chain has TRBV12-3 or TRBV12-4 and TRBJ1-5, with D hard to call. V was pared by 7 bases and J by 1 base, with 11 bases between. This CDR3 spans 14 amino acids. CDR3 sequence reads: CASMPGSSNQPQHF. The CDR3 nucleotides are TGTGCCAGCATGCCGGGCTCGAGCAATCAGCCCCAGCATTTT.

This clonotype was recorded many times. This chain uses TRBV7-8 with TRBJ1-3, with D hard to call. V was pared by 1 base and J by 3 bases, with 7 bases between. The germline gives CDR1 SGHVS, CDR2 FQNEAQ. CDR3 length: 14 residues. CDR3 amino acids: CASSLGVVGNTIYF. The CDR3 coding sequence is TGTGCCAGCAGCTTAGGGGTCGTTGGAAACACCATATATTTT.

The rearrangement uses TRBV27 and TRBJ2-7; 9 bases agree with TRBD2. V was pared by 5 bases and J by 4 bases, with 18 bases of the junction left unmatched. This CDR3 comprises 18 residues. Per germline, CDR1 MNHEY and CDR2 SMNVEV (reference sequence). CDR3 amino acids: CASSISGRVSRRGYEQYF. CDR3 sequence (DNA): TGTGCCAGCAGTATTAGCGGGAGAGTGTCCCGGAGGGGGTACGAGCAGTACTTC.

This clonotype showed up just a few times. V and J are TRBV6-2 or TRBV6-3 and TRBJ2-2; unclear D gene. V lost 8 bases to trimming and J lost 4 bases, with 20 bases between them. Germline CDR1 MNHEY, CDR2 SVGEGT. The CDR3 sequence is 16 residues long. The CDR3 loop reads CASQFLRSFITGELFF. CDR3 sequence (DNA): TGTGCCAGCCAGTTTTTGAGATCATTCATCACCGGGGAGCTGTTTTTT.

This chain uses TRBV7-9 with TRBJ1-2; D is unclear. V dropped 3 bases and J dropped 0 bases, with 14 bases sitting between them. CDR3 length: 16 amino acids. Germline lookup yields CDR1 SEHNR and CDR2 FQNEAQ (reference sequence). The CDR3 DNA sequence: TGTGCCAGCAGCTTGACGGCCTTTACACCTAACTATGGCTACACCTTC. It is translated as CASSLTAFTPNYGYTF.

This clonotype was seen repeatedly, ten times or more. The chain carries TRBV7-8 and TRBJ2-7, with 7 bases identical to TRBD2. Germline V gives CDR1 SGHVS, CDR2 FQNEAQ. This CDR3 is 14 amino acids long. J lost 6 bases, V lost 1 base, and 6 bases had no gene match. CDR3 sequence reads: CASSLGGGLLEQYF. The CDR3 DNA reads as TGTGCCAGCAGCTTAGGGGGAGGGCTCCTCGAGCAGTACTTC. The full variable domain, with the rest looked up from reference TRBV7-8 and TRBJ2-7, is GAGVSQSPRYKVAKRGQDVALRCDPISGHVSLFWYQQALGQGPEFLTYFQNEAQLDKSGLPSDRFFAERPEGSVSTLKIQRTQQEDSAVYLCASSLGGGLLEQYFGPGTRLTVT.